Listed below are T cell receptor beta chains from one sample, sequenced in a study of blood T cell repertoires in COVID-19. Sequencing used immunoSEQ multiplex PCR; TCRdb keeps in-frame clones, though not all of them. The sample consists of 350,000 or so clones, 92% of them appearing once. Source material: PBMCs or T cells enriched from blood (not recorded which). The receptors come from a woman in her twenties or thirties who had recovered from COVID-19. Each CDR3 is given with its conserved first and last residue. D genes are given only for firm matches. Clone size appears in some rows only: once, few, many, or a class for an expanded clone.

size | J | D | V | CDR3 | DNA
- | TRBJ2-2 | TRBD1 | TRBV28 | CASSRRWGQGAVTGELFF | TGTGCCAGCAGCAGGAGGTGGGGGCAGGGGGCGGTCACCGGGGAGCTGTTTTTT
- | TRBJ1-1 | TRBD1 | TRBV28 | CASKTGSVNTEAFF | TGTGCCAGCAAGACAGGGTCTGTGAACACTGAAGCTTTCTTT
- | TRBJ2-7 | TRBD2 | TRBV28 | CASSFPGLAGGEQYF | TGTGCCAGCAGTTTTCCAGGACTAGCGGGAGGAGAGCAGTACTTC
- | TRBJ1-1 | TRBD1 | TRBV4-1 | CASSPRDRGMNTEAFF | TGCGCCAGCAGCCCTCGAGACAGGGGTATGAACACTGAAGCTTTCTTT
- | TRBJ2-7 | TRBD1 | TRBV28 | CASRPGTGGLLYEQYF | TGTGCCAGCAGGCCTGGGACAGGGGGCCTACTCTACGAGCAGTACTTC
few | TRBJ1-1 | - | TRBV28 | CASSLWGAGNTEAFF | TGTGCCAGCAGTTTATGGGGGGCCGGGAACACTGAAGCTTTCTTT
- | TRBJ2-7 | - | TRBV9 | CASSGQESSYEQYF | TGTGCCAGCAGCGGACAGGAGAGCTCCTACGAGCAGTACTTC
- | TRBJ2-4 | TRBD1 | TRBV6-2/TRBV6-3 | CASSLLGTGFLNIQYF | TGTGCCAGCAGTTTGTTGGGGACAGGATTTTTGAACATTCAGTACTTC
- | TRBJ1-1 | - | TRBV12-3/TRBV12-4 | CASSLRVVTEAFF | TGTGCCAGCAGTTTGAGGGTGGTGACTGAAGCTTTCTTT
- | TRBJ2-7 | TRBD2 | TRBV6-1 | CASSEVSSGRMREQYF | TGTGCCAGCAGTGAAGTGTCTAGCGGGAGGATGCGCGAGCAGTACTTC
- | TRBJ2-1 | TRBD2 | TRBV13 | CASSRSGGAGEQFF | TGTGCCAGCAGCCGTAGCGGGGGGGCAGGTGAGCAGTTCTTC
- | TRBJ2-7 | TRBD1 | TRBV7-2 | CASSQRTGGIDEQYF | TGTGCCAGCAGCCAACGGACAGGGGGAATTGACGAGCAGTACTTC
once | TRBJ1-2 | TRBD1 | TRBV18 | CASSPGQVGYGYTF | TGTGCCAGCTCACCGGGACAGGTCGGCTATGGCTACACCTTC
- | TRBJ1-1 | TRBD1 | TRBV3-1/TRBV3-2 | CASSRLYRGNTEAFF | TGTGCCAGCAGCCGCCTTTACAGGGGTAACACTGAAGCTTTCTTT
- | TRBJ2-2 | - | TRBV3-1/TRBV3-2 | CASSQVLGLRSGELFF | TGTGCCAGCAGCCAAGTTCTGGGCCTCCGCTCCGGGGAGCTGTTTTTT
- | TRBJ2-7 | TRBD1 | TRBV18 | CASSPSRDSSYEQYF | TGTGCCAGCTCACCATCCCGGGACAGCTCCTACGAGCAGTACTTC
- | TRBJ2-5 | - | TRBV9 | CASSVGFRETQYF | TGTGCCAGCAGCGTCGGTTTTCGAGAGACCCAGTACTTC
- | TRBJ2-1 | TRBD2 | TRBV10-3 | CAASRVAGGLNEQFF | TGTGCCGCCAGTCGTGTAGCGGGGGGGCTCAATGAGCAGTTCTTC
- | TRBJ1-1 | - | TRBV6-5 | CASLEGINTEAFF | TGTGCATCTTTAGAGGGCATAAACACTGAAGCTTTCTTT
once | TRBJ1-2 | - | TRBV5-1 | CASSLVTGSYGYTF | TGCGCCAGCAGCTTGGTAACAGGATCTTATGGCTACACCTTC
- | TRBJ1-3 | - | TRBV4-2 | CASSQDRNTIYF | TGTGCCAGCAGCCAAGACAGAAACACCATATATTTT
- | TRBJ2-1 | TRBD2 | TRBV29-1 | CSVDGTSGGSYNEQFF | TGCAGCGTAGATGGGACTAGCGGGGGCTCCTACAATGAGCAGTTCTTC
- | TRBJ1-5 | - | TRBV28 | CASRQGSRNQPQHF | TGTGCCAGCCGCCAGGGTTCGCGCAATCAGCCCCAGCATTTT
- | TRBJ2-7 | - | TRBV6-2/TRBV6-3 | CASSYSRGAHEQYF | TGTGCCAGCAGTTACTCCAGGGGCGCGCACGAGCAGTACTTC
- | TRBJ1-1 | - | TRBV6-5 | CASLRGGANTEAFF | TGTGCCAGCCTTCGCGGGGGGGCGAACACTGAAGCTTTCTTT
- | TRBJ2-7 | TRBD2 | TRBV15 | CAASPGLAGPEQYF | TGTGCCGCATCGCCGGGACTAGCGGGTCCCGAGCAGTACTTC
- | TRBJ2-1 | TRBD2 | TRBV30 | CAWVIAGDDEQFF | TGTGCCTGGGTTATAGCGGGGGACGATGAGCAGTTCTTC
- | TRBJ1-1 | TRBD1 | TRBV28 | CASSLERGQGEGTEAFF | TGTGCCAGCAGTCTGGAGCGGGGACAGGGGGAGGGCACTGAAGCTTTCTTT
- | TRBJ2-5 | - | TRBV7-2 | CASSFTTVNWYQETQYF | TGTGCCAGCAGCTTTACGACAGTGAATTGGTACCAAGAGACCCAGTACTTC
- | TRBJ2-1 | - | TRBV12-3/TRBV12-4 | CASSAPGNEQFF | TGTGCCAGCAGTGCACCAGGGAATGAGCAGTTCTTC
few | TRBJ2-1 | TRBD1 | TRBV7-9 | CASSHPGGKEQFF | TGTGCCAGCAGCCACCCAGGGGGAAAGGAGCAGTTCTTC
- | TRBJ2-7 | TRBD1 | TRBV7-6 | CASSLGDRGRTYEQYF | TGTGCCAGCAGCTTGGGGGACAGGGGGCGAACCTACGAGCAGTACTTC
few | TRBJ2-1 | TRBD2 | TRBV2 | CASSGLAGENEQFF | TGTGCCAGCAGTGGACTAGCGGGGGAAAATGAGCAGTTCTTC
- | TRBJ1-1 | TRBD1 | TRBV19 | CASSRGQKDLGAFF | TGTGCCAGTAGTAGGGGACAGAAGGATCTCGGAGCTTTCTTT
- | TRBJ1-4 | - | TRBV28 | CATLQATNEKLFF | TGTGCCACCCTACAGGCAACTAATGAAAAACTGTTTTTT
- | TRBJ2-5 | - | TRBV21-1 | CASSKDKGLAGVEETQYF | TGTGCCAGCAGCAAAGACAAGGGACTAGCGGGAGTTGAAGAGACCCAGTACTTC
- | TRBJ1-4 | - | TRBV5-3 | CARSVYSGGEKLFF | TGTGCCAGAAGCGTCTACTCGGGCGGGGAAAAACTGTTTTTT
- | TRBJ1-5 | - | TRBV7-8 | CASSPDRNQPQHF | TGTGCCAGCAGCCCTGACAGGAATCAGCCCCAGCATTTT
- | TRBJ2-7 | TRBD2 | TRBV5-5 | CASSLLASGTYEQYF | TGTGCCAGCAGCTTGTTGGCTAGCGGCACCTACGAGCAGTACTTC
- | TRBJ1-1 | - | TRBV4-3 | CASSQGRVRNTEAFF | TGCGCCAGCAGCCAAGGGAGGGTAAGGAACACTGAAGCTTTCTTT
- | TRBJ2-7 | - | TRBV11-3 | CASSYAQGGSYEQYF | TGTGCCAGCAGCTATGCCCAGGGGGGCTCCTACGAGCAGTACTTC
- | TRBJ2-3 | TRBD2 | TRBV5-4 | CASSLGGSGRTDTQYF | TGTGCCAGCAGCTTGGGGGGTAGCGGGAGGACAGATACGCAGTATTTT
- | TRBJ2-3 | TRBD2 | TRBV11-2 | CASSSQAGGPGTDTQYF | TGTGCCAGCAGCTCACAGGCGGGGGGGCCAGGCACAGATACGCAGTATTTT
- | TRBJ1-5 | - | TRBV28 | CASTALGQGEQPQHF | TGTGCCAGCACTGCCTTGGGTCAGGGTGAGCAGCCCCAGCATTTT
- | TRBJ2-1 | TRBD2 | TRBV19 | CASSRGVYSEQFF | TGTGCCAGTAGTCGGGGGGTTTACAGTGAGCAGTTCTTC
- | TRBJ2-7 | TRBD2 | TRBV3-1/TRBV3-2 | CASSQAKRGPHYEQYF | TGTGCCAGCAGCCAAGCCAAGCGGGGTCCCCACTACGAGCAGTACTTC
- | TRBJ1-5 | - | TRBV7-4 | CASSLGRGCNQPQHF | TGTGCCAGCAGCTTGGGCAGGGGATGCAATCAGCCCCAGCATTTT
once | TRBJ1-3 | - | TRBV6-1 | CASSEMANTIYF | TGTGCCAGCAGTGAGATGGCCAACACCATATATTTT
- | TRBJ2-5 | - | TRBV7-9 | CASSEGRGASQETQYF | TGTGCCAGCAGCGAGGGGAGGGGGGCCAGCCAAGAGACCCAGTACTTC
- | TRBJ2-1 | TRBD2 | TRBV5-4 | CASSLGLAGAKNEQFF | TGTGCCAGCAGCTTGGGACTAGCGGGAGCTAAGAATGAGCAGTTCTTC
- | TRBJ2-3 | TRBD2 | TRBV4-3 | CASSQGIAGATDTQYF | TGCGCCAGCAGCCAGGGGATAGCGGGGGCCACAGATACGCAGTATTTT
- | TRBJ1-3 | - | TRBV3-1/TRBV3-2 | CASSSRSGSVAGNTIYF | TGTGCCAGCAGCTCCAGGTCGGGAAGTGTGGCTGGAAACACCATATATTTT
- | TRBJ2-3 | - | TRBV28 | CASSPLTSEDTQYF | TGTGCCAGCAGTCCTCTGACTAGTGAAGATACGCAGTATTTT